This T cell receptor (beta chain) comes out of a study of T cell responses to AZD1222 COVID-19 vaccine. The CDR3 covers 12 residues. Trimming pared 5 bases from V and 6 bases from J, leaving 8 bases between. Germline values: CDR1 ENHRY, CDR2 SYGVKD. The assay was immunoSEQ multiplex PCR, and TCRdb's table has in-frame clones only and misses some. The sample yields 150,000 to 200,000 clones, around 93% seen once. This chain links TRBV10-3 with TRBJ1-5; D not certain. Material: peripheral blood, obtained on day 0 of AZD1222 vaccination. This clonotype was sampled from an adult in good health. The CDR3 spells CAISSPSQPQHF. DNA for the CDR3: TGTGCCATCAGTTCGCCTAGTCAGCCCCAGCATTTT.